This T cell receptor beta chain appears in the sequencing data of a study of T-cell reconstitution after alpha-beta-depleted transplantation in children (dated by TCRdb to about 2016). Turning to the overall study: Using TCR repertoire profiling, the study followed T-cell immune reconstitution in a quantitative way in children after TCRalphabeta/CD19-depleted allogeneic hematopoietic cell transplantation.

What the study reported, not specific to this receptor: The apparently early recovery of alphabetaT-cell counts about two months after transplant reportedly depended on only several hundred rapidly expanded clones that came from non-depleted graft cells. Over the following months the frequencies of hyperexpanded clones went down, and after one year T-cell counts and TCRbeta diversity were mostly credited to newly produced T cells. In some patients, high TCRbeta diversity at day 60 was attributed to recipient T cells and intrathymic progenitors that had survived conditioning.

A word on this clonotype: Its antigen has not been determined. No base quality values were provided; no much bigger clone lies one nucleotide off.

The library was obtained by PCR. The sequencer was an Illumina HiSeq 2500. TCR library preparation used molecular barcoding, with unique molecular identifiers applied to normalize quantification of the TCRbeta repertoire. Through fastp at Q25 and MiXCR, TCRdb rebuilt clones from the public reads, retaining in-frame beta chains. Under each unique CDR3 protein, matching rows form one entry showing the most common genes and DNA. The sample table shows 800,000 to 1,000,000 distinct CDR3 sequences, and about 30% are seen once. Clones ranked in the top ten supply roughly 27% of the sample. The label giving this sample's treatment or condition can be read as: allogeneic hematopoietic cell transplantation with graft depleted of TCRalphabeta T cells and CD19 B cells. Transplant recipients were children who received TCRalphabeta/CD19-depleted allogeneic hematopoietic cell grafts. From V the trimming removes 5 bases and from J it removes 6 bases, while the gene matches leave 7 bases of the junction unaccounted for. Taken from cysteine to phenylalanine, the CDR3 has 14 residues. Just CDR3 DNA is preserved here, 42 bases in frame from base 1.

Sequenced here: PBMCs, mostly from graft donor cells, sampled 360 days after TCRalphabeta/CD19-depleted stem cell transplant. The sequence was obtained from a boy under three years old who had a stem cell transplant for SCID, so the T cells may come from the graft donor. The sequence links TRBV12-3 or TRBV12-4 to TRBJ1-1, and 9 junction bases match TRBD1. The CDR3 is CASSRDRGFAEAFF. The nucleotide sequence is TGTGCCAGCAGTCGAGACAGGGGGTTTGCTGAAGCTTTCTTT.